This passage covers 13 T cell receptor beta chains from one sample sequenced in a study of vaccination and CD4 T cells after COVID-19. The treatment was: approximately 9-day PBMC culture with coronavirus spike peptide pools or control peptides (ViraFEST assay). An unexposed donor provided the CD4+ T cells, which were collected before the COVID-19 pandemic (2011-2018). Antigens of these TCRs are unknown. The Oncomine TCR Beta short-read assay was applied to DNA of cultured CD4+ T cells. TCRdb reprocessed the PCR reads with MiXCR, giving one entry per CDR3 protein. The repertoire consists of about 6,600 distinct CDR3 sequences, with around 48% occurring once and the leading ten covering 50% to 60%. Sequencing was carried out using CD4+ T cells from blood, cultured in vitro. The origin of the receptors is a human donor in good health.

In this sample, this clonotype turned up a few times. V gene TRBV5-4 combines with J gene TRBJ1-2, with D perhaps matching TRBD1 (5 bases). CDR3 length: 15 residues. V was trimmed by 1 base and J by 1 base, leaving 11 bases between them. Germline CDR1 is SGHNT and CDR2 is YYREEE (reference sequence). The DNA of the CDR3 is TGTGCCAGCAGCTTGCTCTCAGGGAGTAACTATGGCTACACCTTC. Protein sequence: CASSLLSGSNYGYTF.

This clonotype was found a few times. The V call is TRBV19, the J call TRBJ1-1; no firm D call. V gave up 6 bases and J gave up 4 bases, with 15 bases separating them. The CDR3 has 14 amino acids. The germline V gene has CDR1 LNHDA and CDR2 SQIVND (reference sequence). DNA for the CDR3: TGTGCCAGTAGAAAGACGGATCGTGGCACTGAAGCTTTCTTT. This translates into CASRKTDRGTEAFF.

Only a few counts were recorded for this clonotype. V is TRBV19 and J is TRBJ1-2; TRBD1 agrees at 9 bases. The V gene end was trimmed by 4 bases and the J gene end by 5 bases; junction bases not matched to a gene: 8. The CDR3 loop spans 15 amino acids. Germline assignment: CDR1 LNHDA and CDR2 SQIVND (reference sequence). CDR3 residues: CASSTPTGGGYGYTF. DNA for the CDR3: TGTGCCAGTAGTACCCCCACAGGGGGCGGGTATGGCTACACCTTC. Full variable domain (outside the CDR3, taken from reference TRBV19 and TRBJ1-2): DGGITQSPKYLFRKEGQNVTLSCEQNLNHDAMYWYRQDPGQGLRLIYYSQIVNDFQKGDIAEGYSVSREKKESFPLTVTSAQKNPTAFYLCASSTPTGGGYGYTFGSGTRLTVV.

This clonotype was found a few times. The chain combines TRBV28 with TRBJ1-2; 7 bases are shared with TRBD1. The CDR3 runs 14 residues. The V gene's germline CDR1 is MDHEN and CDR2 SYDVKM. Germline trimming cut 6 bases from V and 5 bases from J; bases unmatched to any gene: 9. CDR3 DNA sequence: TGTGCCAGCAGCCCAGGGGGGGGGAGGTATGGCTACACCTTC. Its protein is CASSPGGGRYGYTF.

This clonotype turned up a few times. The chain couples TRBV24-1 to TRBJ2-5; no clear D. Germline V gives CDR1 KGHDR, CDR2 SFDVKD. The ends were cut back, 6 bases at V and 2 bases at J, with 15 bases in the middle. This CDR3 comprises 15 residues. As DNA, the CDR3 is TGTGCCACCAGTAGCCCTAATGGGGAACAAGAGACCCAGTACTTC. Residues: CATSSPNGEQETQYF.

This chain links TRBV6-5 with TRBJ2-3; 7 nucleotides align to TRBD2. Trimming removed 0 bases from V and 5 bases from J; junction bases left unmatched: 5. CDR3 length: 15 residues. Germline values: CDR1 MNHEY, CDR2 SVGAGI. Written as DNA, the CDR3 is TGTGCCAGCAGTTACTCGGGACTACAGTTAGATACGCAGTATTTT. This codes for CASSYSGLQLDTQYF.

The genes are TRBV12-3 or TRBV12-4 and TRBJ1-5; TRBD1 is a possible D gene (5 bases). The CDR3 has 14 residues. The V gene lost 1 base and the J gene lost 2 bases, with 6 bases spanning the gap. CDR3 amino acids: CASSLGGGNQPQHF. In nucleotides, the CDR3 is TGTGCCAGCAGTTTAGGAGGGGGCAATCAGCCCCAGCATTTT.

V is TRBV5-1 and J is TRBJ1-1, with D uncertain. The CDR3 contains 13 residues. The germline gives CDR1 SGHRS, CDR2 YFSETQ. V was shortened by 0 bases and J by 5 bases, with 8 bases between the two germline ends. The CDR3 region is CASSLAGKTEAFF. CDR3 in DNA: TGCGCCAGCAGCTTGGCCGGAAAGACTGAAGCTTTCTTT.

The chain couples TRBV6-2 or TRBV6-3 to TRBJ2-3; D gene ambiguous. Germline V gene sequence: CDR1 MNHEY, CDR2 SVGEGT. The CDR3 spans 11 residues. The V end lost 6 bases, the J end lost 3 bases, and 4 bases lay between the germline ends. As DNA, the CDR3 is TGTGCCAGCAGATGGACAGATACGCAGTATTTT. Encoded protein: CASRWTDTQYF.

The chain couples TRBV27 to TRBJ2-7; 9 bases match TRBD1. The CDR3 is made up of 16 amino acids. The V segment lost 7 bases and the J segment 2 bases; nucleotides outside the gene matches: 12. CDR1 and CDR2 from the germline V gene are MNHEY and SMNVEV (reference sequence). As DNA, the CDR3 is TGTGCCAGCACCCCCACCGGGACAGGGAGGCCCTACGAGCAGTACTTC. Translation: CASTPTGTGRPYEQYF.

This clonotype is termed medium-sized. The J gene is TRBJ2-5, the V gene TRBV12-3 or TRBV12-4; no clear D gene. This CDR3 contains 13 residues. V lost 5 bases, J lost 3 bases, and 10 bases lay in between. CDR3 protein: CASSLAIKETQYF. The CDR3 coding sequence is TGTGCCAGCAGTCTGGCCATAAAAGAGACCCAGTACTTC.

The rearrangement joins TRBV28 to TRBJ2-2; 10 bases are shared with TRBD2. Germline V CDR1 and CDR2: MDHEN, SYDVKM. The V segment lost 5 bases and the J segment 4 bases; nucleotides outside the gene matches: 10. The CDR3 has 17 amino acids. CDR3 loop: CASSRRSGGAGTGELFF. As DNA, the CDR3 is TGTGCCAGCAGTAGAAGAAGCGGGGGGGCGGGCACCGGGGAGCTGTTTTTT.

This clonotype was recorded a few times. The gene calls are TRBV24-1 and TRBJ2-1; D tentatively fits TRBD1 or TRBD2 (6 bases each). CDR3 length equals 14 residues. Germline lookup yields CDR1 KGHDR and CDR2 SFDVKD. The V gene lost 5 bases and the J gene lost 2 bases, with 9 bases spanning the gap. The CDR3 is CATSAGATYNEQFF. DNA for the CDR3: TGTGCCACCAGTGCGGGGGCTACCTACAATGAGCAGTTCTTC.